A single TCR beta chain is shown here with its context. These data come from a study of blood T cell repertoires in COVID-19. Across the study: Spain, Italy and the United States supplied samples that represented acute and convalescent COVID-19. Nucleic acid was either cDNA or gDNA, and it came from T cells, B-cell-depleted T cells, or PBMCs.

V lost 0 bases to trimming and J lost 6 bases, with 8 bases between them. The CDR3 sequence is 13 residues long. CDR1 and CDR2 from the germline V gene are SGHAT and FQNNGV. As handled by the study authors: Amplification from reference gene primers served as the basis for estimated nucleated cell counts. Method: immunoSEQ multiplex PCR; TCRdb's copy keeps in-frame clones and lacks some. The V and J calls and the clone size are those of that table, but D and trimming were determined from the DNA. The data contain about 260,000 clones, 87% of them singletons. This sequence was found in a middle-aged woman who had recovered from COVID-19. The J gene is TRBJ1-2, the V gene TRBV11-2, with D unclear. Sequences were obtained from peripheral blood. Here the CDR3 reads CASSLDRRDGYTF. For the CDR3, the DNA is TGTGCCAGCAGCTTAGACAGGAGGGATGGCTACACCTTC.